A single sample gave rise to the 27 T cell receptor beta chains below, sequenced in a study of vaccination and CD4 T cells after COVID-19. Treatment in this sample: roughly nine-day PBMC culture with coronavirus spike peptide pools or control peptides (ViraFEST assay). With the Oncomine TCR Beta short-read assay, DNA from cultured CD4+ T cells was sequenced. TCRdb re-called the PCR reads with MiXCR, one entry per CDR3 protein. The sample carries about 7,100 distinct CDR3 sequences, about 64% recorded once. No antigen has been assigned to these receptors. Sequenced input: CD4+ T cells from blood, cultured in vitro. Receptor source: a human donor who had recovered from COVID-19.

This chain joins TRBV18 and TRBJ2-7, with TRBD1 matching over 11 bases. From germline, CDR1 is KGHSH and CDR2 LQKENI. The CDR3 runs 14 residues. The ends lost 6 bases at V and 6 bases at J; junction bases unmatched: 7. CDR3 sequence: CASSPGTGGIEQYF. The CDR3 DNA reads as TGTGCCAGCTCGCCGGGGACAGGGGGGATCGAGCAGTACTTC.

The chain employs TRBV19 and TRBJ2-5; the D gene is possibly TRBD2 (5 bases). The length of the CDR3 is 14 residues. The germline V and J ends were trimmed by 6 bases and 0 bases, with 11 bases remaining between them. Germline assignment: CDR1 LNHDA and CDR2 SQIVND (reference sequence). The CDR3 region is CASRPPGNQETQYF. The CDR3 nucleotides read TGTGCCAGTAGGCCCCCCGGGAACCAAGAGACCCAGTACTTC. The variable domain in full, with the rest retrieved from reference TRBV19 and TRBJ2-5, is DGGITQSPKYLFRKEGQNVTLSCEQNLNHDAMYWYRQDPGQGLRLIYYSQIVNDFQKGDIAEGYSVSREKKESFPLTVTSAQKNPTAFYLCASRPPGNQETQYFGPGTRLLVL.

The V call is TRBV11-2, the J call TRBJ2-3; D not certain. Germline loops: CDR1 SGHAT, CDR2 FQNNGV. The CDR3 is 13 amino acids. With 5 bases removed from V and 2 bases from J, the gap between germline ends came to 8 bases. The CDR3 spells CASSGPVTDTQYF. Here the CDR3 DNA reads TGTGCCAGCAGCGGGCCAGTCACAGATACGCAGTATTTT.

The V call is TRBV28, the J call TRBJ1-5; D not certain. There are 12 residues in the CDR3. V was clipped by 1 base and J by 6 bases, with 4 bases between them. From germline, CDR1 is MDHEN and CDR2 SYDVKM. The CDR3, as DNA: TGTGCCAGCAGTTTATATCGTCAGCCCCAGCATTTT. This codes for CASSLYRQPQHF.

The chain is built from TRBV20-1 and TRBJ2-2; TRBD2 agrees at 10 bases. V trimming: 5 bases; J trimming: 4 bases; junction bases outside the gene matches: 7. Germline V lookup: CDR1 DFQATT, CDR2 SNEGSKA (reference sequence). The CDR3 length is 15 residues. The CDR3 here is CSAASGGRGTGELFF. The DNA of the CDR3 is TGCAGTGCTGCTAGCGGGGGACGAGGCACCGGGGAGCTGTTTTTT.

V is TRBV6-1 and J is TRBJ2-2; D unresolved. The CDR3 sequence is 14 residues long. The V gene lost 8 bases and the J gene lost 2 bases, with 12 bases spanning the gap. Germline V gives CDR1 MNHNS, CDR2 SASEGT. The CDR3, as DNA: TGTGCCAGCTCATCGGGTGCCAACACCGGGGAGCTGTTTTTT. It specifies CASSSGANTGELFF.

V gene TRBV6-1 combines with J gene TRBJ2-2, with D tentatively TRBD1 (5 bases). Trimming stripped 5 bases from V and 0 bases from J, with 16 bases between. The CDR3 length is 17 residues. From germline, CDR1 is MNHNS and CDR2 SASEGT. This CDR3 reads CASSHTWGRANTGELFF. CDR3 nucleotides: TGTGCCAGCAGTCACACGTGGGGCAGGGCGAACACCGGGGAGCTGTTTTTT.

V gene TRBV9 combines with J gene TRBJ2-1; D gene uncertain. V shed 3 bases and J shed 0 bases, with 10 bases lying between them. The CDR3 runs 15 residues. Per germline, CDR1 SGDLS and CDR2 YYNGEE. CDR3: CASSGDPRSYNEQFF. Here the CDR3 DNA reads TGTGCCAGCAGCGGAGACCCGCGCTCCTACAATGAGCAGTTCTTC.

This clonotype was seen more than once but under ten times. The chain employs TRBV2 and TRBJ2-5; 10 nucleotides align to TRBD1. CDR3 length: 13 residues. CDR1 is SNHLY, CDR2 FYNNEI, per germline. V lost 8 bases, J lost 4 bases, and 4 bases stayed unmatched. The CDR3 protein is CASVGDRGETQYF. For the CDR3, the DNA is TGTGCCAGCGTTGGGGACAGGGGAGAGACCCAGTACTTC.

This clonotype was recorded only once. J is TRBJ2-7 and V is TRBV6-4, with 7 bases that match TRBD1. The V and J ends lost 7 bases and 7 bases, in that order; junction bases with no gene match: 19. There are 16 residues in the CDR3. The germline CDR1 and CDR2 sequences are MRHNA and SNTAGT. The CDR3 DNA follows: TGTGCCAGCACCAGAAGCTTGGGACAGCTATTGGGGGAGCAGTACTTC. This encodes CASTRSLGQLLGEQYF.

V gene TRBV2 combines with J gene TRBJ1-5; no clear D. V shed 6 bases and J shed 5 bases, with 20 bases lying between them. The CDR3 length is 16 residues. The germline V gene encodes CDR1 SNHLY and CDR2 FYNNEI. This chain's CDR3 is CASSLTRRVVYQPQHF. CDR3 coding DNA: TGTGCCAGCAGCTTGACAAGGAGGGTCGTTTATCAGCCCCAGCATTTT.

The CDR3 protein is CASSERTGSWNEQFF. In DNA, the CDR3 is TGTGCCAGCAGTGAACGGACAGGATCGTGGAATGAGCAGTTCTTC. This chain joins TRBV6-1 and TRBJ2-1; 7 nucleotides agree with TRBD1. Looked up from germline, CDR1 is MNHNS and CDR2 is SASEGT. Trimming at V came to 2 bases and at J to 7 bases, leaving 8 bases not matched to a gene. There are 15 residues in the CDR3.

The rearrangement uses TRBV7-3 and TRBJ2-5; D perhaps matches TRBD2 (5 bases). CDR1 is SGHTA and CDR2 is FQGTGA in the germline V gene. The V and J ends lost 2 bases and 1 base respectively, with 11 bases between them. CDR3 length: 15 amino acids. CDR3 sequence: CASSLFGNPQETQYF. CDR3 coding DNA: TGTGCCAGCAGCTTATTCGGGAACCCCCAAGAGACCCAGTACTTC.

The chain links TRBV6-1 to TRBJ2-3; D is unresolved. V shed 4 bases and J shed 0 bases, with 8 bases lying between them. CDR1 and CDR2 from the germline V gene are MNHNS and SASEGT. The CDR3 covers 14 residues. The CDR3 loop reads CASSVGQSTDTQYF. CDR3 sequence (DNA): TGTGCCAGCAGTGTAGGGCAGAGCACAGATACGCAGTATTTT.

The rearrangement links TRBV6-5 to TRBJ2-5; a possible D gene is TRBD1 (6 bases). Trimming pared 0 bases from V and 4 bases from J, leaving 12 bases between. Germline assignment: CDR1 MNHEY and CDR2 SVGAGI. CDR3 length equals 15 residues. In nucleotides, the CDR3 is TGTGCCAGCAGTTACTCAACAGGGAACCGAGAGACCCAGTACTTC. Translated: CASSYSTGNRETQYF.

The sample holds a few counts of this clonotype. The V call is TRBV6-2 or TRBV6-3, the J call TRBJ2-5, with 9 bases matching TRBD2. The length of the CDR3 is 15 residues. CDR1 and CDR2 from the germline V gene are MNHEY and SVGEGT. The V and J ends lost 4 bases and 3 bases, in that order; junction bases with no gene match: 6. The CDR3 DNA follows: TGTGCCAGCAGTTTAGCGGGAGAGGGTGAAGAGACCCAGTACTTC. This codes for CASSLAGEGEETQYF.

J is TRBJ1-2 and V is TRBV19; no definite D call. This CDR3 comprises 15 residues. With 3 bases removed from V and 1 base from J, the gap between germline ends came to 12 bases. Per germline, CDR1 LNHDA and CDR2 SQIVND (reference sequence). The CDR3 sequence: CASSITRVVNYGYTF. As DNA, the CDR3 is TGTGCCAGTAGTATCACCAGAGTAGTTAACTATGGCTACACCTTC.

The chain carries TRBV6-5 and TRBJ1-6, with TRBD1 matching over 7 bases. This CDR3 contains 15 residues. CDR1 is MNHEY, CDR2 SVGAGI, per germline. With 4 bases clipped from V and 3 bases from J, the junction kept 3 bases outside the gene matches. CDR3 loop: CASSLTGLYNSPLHF. CDR3 sequence (DNA): TGTGCCAGCAGTTTGACAGGGCTCTATAATTCACCCCTCCACTTT.

The V call is TRBV18, the J call TRBJ1-1; possible D gene TRBD1, 6 bases. With 5 bases removed from V and 2 bases from J, the gap between germline ends came to 12 bases. CDR3 length equals 14 residues. Germline V CDR1 and CDR2: KGHSH, LQKENI. CDR3 region: CASSATGFNTEAFF. The CDR3, as DNA: TGTGCCAGCTCAGCTACAGGGTTTAACACTGAAGCTTTCTTT. Complete variable domain (other parts from reference TRBV18 and TRBJ1-1): NAGVMQNPRHLVRRRGQEARLRCSPMKGHSHVYWYRQLPEEGLKFMVYLQKENIIDESGMPKERFSAEFPKEGPSILRIQQVVRGDSAAYFCASSATGFNTEAFFGQGTRLTVV.

The chain links TRBV7-9 to TRBJ2-2, with a weak D call TRBD2 (5 bases). Germline loops: CDR1 SEHNR, CDR2 FQNEAQ (reference sequence). The CDR3 spans 14 residues. Trimming shortened V by 1 base and J by 6 bases, and 9 bases separated the two germline ends. The CDR3 bases are TGTGCCAGCAGCTTAGGTCTAGCCGCCGGGGAGCTGTTTTTT. Translating it yields CASSLGLAAGELFF.

The V gene is TRBV15, the J gene TRBJ2-7; D remains ambiguous. The CDR3 spans 15 residues. CDR1 and CDR2 from the germline V gene are LNHNV and YYDKDF (reference sequence). The V end was cut by 1 base, the J end by 2 bases, with 12 bases between. The DNA for the CDR3 is TGTGCCACCAGCAGAGGGGTTATGGGGACCTACGAGCAGTACTTC. Its protein product is CATSRGVMGTYEQYF.

The gene calls are TRBV14 and TRBJ2-5, with a possible D match to TRBD2 (5 bases). Trimming took off 4 bases at V and 2 bases at J, with 11 bases between the two ends. Germline V lookup: CDR1 SGHDN, CDR2 FVKESK. The length of the CDR3 is 14 residues. This CDR3 is CASSPLGRQETQYF. In DNA, the CDR3 is TGTGCCAGCAGCCCTTTGGGGAGACAAGAGACCCAGTACTTC.

This clonotype has a single count. The V and J genes are TRBV6-1 and TRBJ1-1; no clear D. There are 15 residues in the CDR3. Germline CDR1 is MNHNS and CDR2 is SASEGT. Trimming left V 1 base short and J 0 bases short, with 9 bases between. The DNA for the CDR3 is TGTGCCAGCAGTGAAGTTCTGGGAATGAACACTGAAGCTTTCTTT. Protein: CASSEVLGMNTEAFF.

V is TRBV7-2 and J is TRBJ2-7; 12 nucleotides align to TRBD2. Germline V lookup: CDR1 SGHTA, CDR2 FQGNSA. CDR3 length: 15 residues. Losses at the gene ends were 5 bases for V and 2 bases for J; bases not matched to a gene: 4. The chain's CDR3 is CASSKTSGRTYEQYF. As DNA, the CDR3 is TGTGCCAGCAGCAAAACTAGCGGGAGGACCTACGAGCAGTACTTC.

The chain couples TRBV7-9 to TRBJ2-7; 13 bases agree with TRBD2. Germline V gene sequence: CDR1 SEHNR, CDR2 FQNEAQ (reference sequence). CDR3 length equals 19 residues. Trimming at V came to 1 base and at J to 0 bases, leaving 9 bases not matched to a gene. This CDR3 is CASSLERTSGGRSSYEQYF. CDR3 nucleotide sequence: TGTGCCAGCAGCTTAGAGCGGACTAGCGGGGGCCGAAGCTCCTACGAGCAGTACTTC.

The rearrangement joins TRBV2 to TRBJ2-5, with D unclear. The CDR3 has 12 amino acids. CDR1 SNHLY and CDR2 FYNNEI come from the germline V gene. Trimming took 7 bases from V and 5 from J, leaving 11 bases between them. The CDR3 DNA sequence: TGTGCCAGCAAGTGGGAAAGCGAGACCCAGTACTTC. Its protein is CASKWESETQYF.

V and J are TRBV27 and TRBJ1-6; D remains ambiguous. Trimming took off 0 bases at V and 12 bases at J, with 18 bases between the two ends. CDR1 and CDR2 from the germline V gene are MNHEY and SMNVEV (reference sequence). The CDR3 is 16 residues long. CDR3 sequence: CASSLSSSPSLRPLHF. In nucleotides, the CDR3 is TGTGCCAGCAGTTTATCCTCATCTCCAAGTCTCAGACCCCTCCACTTT.